The source of this T cell receptor (beta chain) is a study of memory CD4+ T cells and cytomegalovirus serostatus. Findings and limits, study-wide: About 40% of the 164 known CMV-associated TCRbeta sequences appeared in CD4+ memory. The CMV-associated TCR signature appears largely within the CD4+ memory repertoire.

Single viable CD3+CD4+CD8-CD45RO+ cells were sorted as the memory CD4+ T cells. This clone was seen a handful of times. The antigen remains undetermined. The data were produced by immunoSEQ multiplex PCR, yet TCRdb's version contains in-frame clones alone and is incomplete. The sample lists about 50,000 clones, around 76% occurring once. Sequenced sample: memory CD4+ T cells from blood. The sequence derives from an adult in good health and CMV-seronegative.

DNA of the CDR3: TGTGCCAGCAGTCGAACCACAGATACGCAGTATTTT. It translates to CASSRTTDTQYF. The genes are TRBV28 and TRBJ2-3; D unresolved. V lost 5 bases, J lost 2 bases, and 5 bases lay in between. The CDR3 contains 12 residues. Germline V gene sequence: CDR1 MDHEN, CDR2 SYDVKM.